A single sample gave rise to the 27 T cell receptor beta chains below, sequenced in a study of blood T cells in healthy people across ages. Combining a sample-barcoded 5' primer with a J-beta primer mix, a second PCR ran for roughly 7 to 11 cycles. MiXCR, run by TCRdb on the 5' RACE reads, gives a single entry per CDR3 protein. The repertoire has hundreds of thousands of distinct CDR3 sequences, approximately 21% of them found once; the top ten carry roughly 3.6%. The source material was blood. The origin of the receptors is a man aged 65 to 85 in good health.

V usage is TRBV12-3 or TRBV12-4 and J usage is TRBJ1-1, with D perhaps matching TRBD1 (5 bases). This CDR3 region has 15 residues. Trimming stripped 5 bases from V and 1 base from J, with 14 bases between. Here the CDR3 DNA reads TGTGCCAGCAGTCAAACGGACAAGACGAACACTGAAGCTTTCTTT. This translates into CASSQTDKTNTEAFF.

This clonotype was seen a handful of times. The rearrangement links TRBV5-1 to TRBJ2-1; 7 bases are a match to TRBD2. The CDR3 length is 17 residues. V lost 1 base, J lost 8 bases, and 15 bases stayed unmatched. Germline V CDR1 and CDR2: SGHRS, YFSETQ. CDR3 residues: CASSLLPSGNKEDEQFF. CDR3 nucleotide sequence: TGCGCCAGCAGCTTGCTACCTAGCGGCAACAAGGAAGATGAGCAGTTCTTC.

There are many counts of this clonotype. CDR3 sequence (DNA): TGTGCCAGCAGAAGAATTAGCTCCTACGAGCAGTACTTC. This codes for CASRRISSYEQYF. The rearrangement links TRBV7-3 to TRBJ2-7; D not certain. Trimming removed 6 bases at V and 0 bases at J, with 9 bases between. The length of the CDR3 is 13 residues. Germline V lookup: CDR1 SGHTA, CDR2 FQGTGA.

This clonotype was detected many times. The chain is built from TRBV29-1 and TRBJ2-1; D remains unclear. The CDR3 has 14 residues. CDR1 and CDR2 (germline): SQVTM, ANQGSEA. The V end lost 2 bases, the J end lost 7 bases, and 15 bases lay between the germline ends. CDR3 residues: CSVELLNVGNEQFF. CDR3 DNA: TGCAGCGTTGAACTACTTAACGTCGGGAATGAGCAGTTCTTC.

This chain joins TRBV7-9 and TRBJ1-1; D uncertain. The V gene lost 1 base and the J gene lost 7 bases, with 13 bases spanning the gap. Germline CDR1 is SEHNR and CDR2 is FQNEAQ (reference sequence). The CDR3 loop spans 14 amino acids. The CDR3: CASSLVFPGVEAFF. CDR3 DNA: TGTGCCAGCAGCTTAGTATTTCCTGGTGTTGAAGCTTTCTTT.

This clonotype was seen a few times. The chain combines TRBV28 with TRBJ2-1; no clear D gene. The V gene lost 2 bases and the J gene lost 1 base, with 12 bases spanning the gap. CDR1 is MDHEN, CDR2 SYDVKM, per germline. The CDR3 totals 16 residues. The CDR3 here is CASSLRLDRSYNEQFF. As DNA, the CDR3 is TGTGCCAGCAGTTTAAGGCTGGATCGGTCCTACAATGAGCAGTTCTTC.

This clonotype has a handful of counts. V gene TRBV5-1 combines with J gene TRBJ1-2; the match to TRBD1 covers 8 bases. The CDR3 sequence is 14 residues long. The V gene's germline CDR1 is SGHRS and CDR2 YFSETQ. V lost 2 bases, J lost 4 bases, and 4 bases stayed unmatched. The CDR3 spells CASSFDRGSYGYTF. The CDR3 coding sequence is TGCGCCAGCAGCTTCGACAGGGGAAGCTATGGCTACACCTTC.

This clonotype was counted ten times or more. The chain is built from TRBV20-1 and TRBJ1-5; TRBD1 aligns across 7 bases. V was pared by 6 bases and J by 5 bases, with 10 bases of the junction left unmatched. Germline CDR1 and CDR2: DFQATT and SNEGSKA (reference sequence). The CDR3 spans 14 residues. CDR3: CSAEDRDGHQPQHF. In DNA form, the CDR3 reads TGCAGTGCAGAAGACAGGGACGGCCATCAGCCCCAGCATTTT.

This clonotype was counted only a few times. The chain links TRBV18 to TRBJ2-5; TRBD2 agrees at 11 bases. The V gene's germline CDR1 is KGHSH and CDR2 LQKENI. The CDR3 extends over 17 amino acids. Trimming at V came to 6 bases and at J to 2 bases, leaving 11 bases not matched to a gene. The DNA for the CDR3 is TGTGCCAGCTCTCAACTAGCGGGAGCCCTACGGCAAGAGACCCAGTACTTC. Protein product: CASSQLAGALRQETQYF.

This clonotype showed up just a few times. The V gene is TRBV4-3, the J gene TRBJ2-1; tentatively, D is TRBD2 (6 bases). V was clipped by 0 bases and J by 0 bases, with 12 bases between them. Germline V gene lookup returns CDR1 LGHNA and CDR2 YSLEER. This CDR3 comprises 17 residues. The CDR3 DNA reads as TGCGCCAGCAGCCAAGATCGGGGGAGCAGCTCCTACAATGAGCAGTTCTTC. This translates into CASSQDRGSSSYNEQFF.

This clonotype was detected only a few times. This chain connects TRBV11-3 to TRBJ2-5, with TRBD2 matching 11 bases. The end of the DNA aligns better with TRBJ2-1, so the J call may be wrong. CDR1 is SGHNT, CDR2 YENEEA, per germline. The CDR3 is made up of 19 amino acids. This chain's CDR3 is CASSLDFPSLAGGSNEQFF. CDR3 DNA sequence: TGTGCCAGCAGCTTAGATTTCCCTTCTCTAGCGGGAGGTTCCAATGAGCAGTTCTTC.

This rearrangement joins TRBV20-1 to TRBJ2-5, with a possible D match to TRBD2 (6 bases). This CDR3 has 15 residues. The V and J ends lost 0 bases and 4 bases respectively, with 15 bases between them. The germline CDR1 and CDR2 sequences are DFQATT and SNEGSKA (reference sequence). In DNA, the CDR3 is TGCAGTGCTAGAGATGCCCAGGTCGGGGGAGAGACCCAGTACTTC. Its protein product is CSARDAQVGGETQYF.

The rearrangement uses TRBV13 and TRBJ2-1, with 8 bases identical to TRBD1. This CDR3 is 14 amino acids long. Germline loops: CDR1 PRHDT, CDR2 FYEKMQ (reference sequence). The junction had 9 bases not matched to a gene; V was cut back by 10 bases and J by 4 bases. CDR3 amino acids: CATHGTGEYNEQFF. The DNA of the CDR3 is TGTGCCACCCACGGGACAGGCGAATACAATGAGCAGTTCTTC.

The V call is TRBV6-1, the J call TRBJ2-7, with D tentatively TRBD1 or TRBD2 (7 bases each). CDR1 is MNHNS and CDR2 is SASEGT in the germline V gene. Trimming shortened V by 7 bases and J by 4 bases, and 11 bases separated the two germline ends. CDR3 length equals 12 residues. CDR3 residues: CASKAGQYEQYF. The CDR3 DNA sequence: TGTGCCAGCAAAGCGGGACAGTACGAGCAGTACTTC.

The CDR3 protein is CASKLTAGVYEQYF. For the CDR3, the DNA is TGTGCCAGCAAACTAACAGCGGGCGTTTACGAGCAGTACTTC. J is TRBJ2-7 and V is TRBV6-6, with D possibly matching TRBD2 (6 bases). Germline assignment: CDR1 MNHNY and CDR2 SVGAGI (reference sequence). Trimming shortened V by 7 bases and J by 4 bases, and 17 bases separated the two germline ends. The CDR3 totals 14 residues.

This clonotype was observed a few times. This chain uses TRBV11-2 with TRBJ2-7; tentative D call: TRBD1 (6 bases). CDR3 length: 13 amino acids. Germline V gene sequence: CDR1 SGHAT, CDR2 FQNNGV. Trimming shortened V by 5 bases and J by 9 bases, and 17 bases separated the two germline ends. CDR3 protein: CASSRRQLGAQYF. The DNA of the CDR3 is TGTGCCAGCAGCCGCCGGCAATTGGGGGCGCAGTACTTC.

CDR3 DNA: TGCAGCGCTGGGGCGGTGGTGAGGGATACGCAGTATTTT. Its translation: CSAGAVVRDTQYF. The genes are TRBV29-1 and TRBJ2-3; D is possibly TRBD1 (5 bases). The germline V and J ends were trimmed by 7 bases and 6 bases, with 17 bases remaining between them. CDR1 is SQVTM, CDR2 ANQGSEA, per germline. The CDR3 contains 13 residues.

This clonotype was detected only a few times. The chain combines TRBV4-1 with TRBJ2-7; 7 bases map to TRBD1. V shed 4 bases, J shed 3 bases, and the junction held 6 bases outside the gene matches. Germline V gene sequence: CDR1 MGHRA, CDR2 YSYEKL. This CDR3 spans 14 amino acids. CDR3 sequence reads: CASSPRDRNYEQYF. The CDR3 coding sequence is TGCGCCAGCAGCCCCCGGGACAGAAACTACGAGCAGTACTTC.

This clonotype was detected a few times. The chain links TRBV7-2 to TRBJ2-5; 7 positions match TRBD1. J lost 5 bases, V lost 4 bases, and 4 bases had no gene match. The CDR3 runs 13 residues. Germline V gene data show CDR1 as SGHTA and CDR2 as FQGNSA. The CDR3 protein is CASSSGQVETQYF. In DNA form, the CDR3 reads TGTGCCAGCAGCTCCGGACAGGTTGAGACCCAGTACTTC. The full variable domain, rest sourced from reference TRBV7-2 and TRBJ2-5, is GAGVSQSPSNKVTEKGKDVELRCDPISGHTALYWYRQSLGQGLEFLIYFQGNSAPDKSGLPSDRFSAERTGGSVSTLTIQRTQQEDSAVYLCASSSGQVETQYFGPGTRLLVL.

The chain has TRBV20-1 and TRBJ2-1; TRBD2 aligns across 11 bases. V trimming: 0 bases; J trimming: 0 bases; junction bases outside the gene matches: 4. The CDR3 spans 17 residues. Germline lookup yields CDR1 DFQATT and CDR2 SNEGSKA (reference sequence). CDR3 residues: CSARDISGRDSYNEQFF. CDR3 in DNA: TGCAGTGCTAGAGACATTAGCGGGAGGGACTCCTACAATGAGCAGTTCTTC.

This clonotype was picked up a small number of times. The V call is TRBV4-3, the J call TRBJ1-2; 7 bases map to TRBD1. Per germline, CDR1 LGHNA and CDR2 YSLEER. This CDR3 spans 15 amino acids. Trimming removed 5 bases from V and 1 base from J; junction bases left unmatched: 7. The CDR3 bases are TGCGCCAGCAGCGGGTTAGGACAGGATAACTATGGCTACACCTTC. Translating gives CASSGLGQDNYGYTF.

This clonotype showed up just a few times. This rearrangement joins TRBV10-1 to TRBJ2-1, with 9 bases aligning to TRBD2. Germline V gives CDR1 WNHNN, CDR2 SYGVQD (reference sequence). This CDR3 comprises 16 residues. V trimming: 1 base; J trimming: 2 bases; junction bases outside the gene matches: 3. CDR3 loop: CASSELVAGAYNEQFF. The CDR3 region has the DNA TGCGCCAGCAGTGAGTTGGTAGCGGGGGCCTACAATGAGCAGTTCTTC.

V gene TRBV6-2 or TRBV6-3 combines with J gene TRBJ1-1; 8 bases are a match to TRBD1. V lost 6 bases to trimming and J lost 4 bases; unmatched junction nucleotides: 13. CDR3 length equals 16 residues. Germline CDR1 and CDR2: MNHEY and SVGEGT. The CDR3 nucleotides read TGTGCCAGCAGAAGGCTGGGACAGGAGGTAATCACTGAAGCTTTCTTT. It is translated as CASRRLGQEVITEAFF.

There are a few counts of this clonotype. The junction departs from germline at one end; a sequencing error may be responsible. J is TRBJ2-5 and V is TRBV7-7, with 8 bases identical to TRBD1. Germline V gene data show CDR1 as SSHAT and CDR2 as FNYEAQ (reference sequence). The CDR3 consists of 15 residues. The CDR3, as DNA: TGTGCTAGCAGCTTTGACAGGGGCACCCAAGAGACCCAGTACTTC. It encodes CASSFDRGTQETQYF.

This clonotype showed up just a few times. This chain uses TRBV5-1 with TRBJ1-4; D unresolved. The CDR3 runs to 14 residues. Trimming stripped 4 bases from V and 4 bases from J, with 11 bases between. Germline assignment: CDR1 SGHRS and CDR2 YFSETQ. The CDR3 coding sequence is TGCGCCAGCAGCGAAGGACGGGTTAATGAAAAACTGTTTTTT. It yields the protein CASSEGRVNEKLFF.

Concerning this clonotype itself: This may be a read error: a much more frequent sequence differs by one nucleotide. The rearrangement joins TRBV5-6 to TRBJ2-4; D remains ambiguous. Germline CDR1 and CDR2: SGHDT and YYEEEE. Trimming pared 3 bases from V and 0 bases from J, leaving 7 bases between. CDR3 size: 14 residues. The CDR3 DNA reads as TGTGCCAGCAGCTCGGAACTAGCCAAAAACATTCAGTACTTC. Residues: CASSSELAKNIQYF.

As concerns this clonotype: One junction end does not reproduce the germline sequence, and a read error may be involved. The chain recombines TRBV5-1 with TRBJ1-3; D remains unclear. Germline lookup yields CDR1 SGHRS and CDR2 YFSETQ. The CDR3 has 14 residues. The CDR3 nucleotides read TGCGCCAGCAGCTGGGATCTCTCTGGAAACAACATATATTTT. It codes for CASSWDLSGNNIYF. Looking up the rest from reference TRBV5-1 and TRBJ1-3 gives the full variable domain: KAGVTQTPRYLIKTRGQQVTLSCSPISGHRSVSWYQQTPGQGLQFLFEYFSETQRNKGNFPGRFSGRQFSNSRSEMNVSTLELGDSALYLCASSWDLSGNNIYFGEGSWLTVV.